This TCR beta chain was captured in a study of blood T cell repertoires in COVID-19. Overall study context: Acute and convalescent COVID-19 samples came from the United States, Italy and Spain.

This clone appeared a few times. Authors' processing steps: Quantification of nucleated cells was approximated via reference gene primer amplification. The table came from immunoSEQ multiplex PCR; TCRdb's copy has only in-frame clones and leaves some out. V and J calls and clone size are those listed in that table; D and trimming were worked out from the DNA. The repertoire holds around 110,000 clones, with 75% to 90% as singletons. CDR3 length equals 15 residues. The ends lost 3 bases at V and 1 base at J; junction bases unmatched: 6. Germline CDR1 SGHRS, CDR2 YFSETQ. The sequencing input was peripheral blood. This sequence joins TRBV5-1 and TRBJ2-5; 7 nucleotides match TRBD1. This receptor was obtained from a man in his forties or fifties with acute or convalescent COVID-19. DNA of the CDR3: TGCGCCAGCAGCTCGTTAGACAGGGCCCAAGAGACCCAGTACTTC. Translation gives CASSSLDRAQETQYF.